These T cell receptor beta chains were read from a single sample in a study of T-cell memory formation after mild COVID-19. MiXCR was run by TCRdb on the 5' RACE reads, yielding one entry per CDR3 protein. The sample shows hundreds of thousands of distinct CDR3 sequences, around 15% of them seen only once. Sequenced sample: PBMCs or a T cell subset sorted from them (not recorded which). The receptor source for this set is a man between 18 and 35 years old who had mild COVID-19 (a few samples of this study predate the infection). Cell type and time point are not known. CDR3s include the opening cysteine and the closing phenylalanine or tryptophan. Each record gives: J gene, V gene, D gene, CDR3 protein. A D gene is named only where the DNA matches it firmly.

j_call: TRBJ2-7; v_call: TRBV20-1; d_call: TRBD2; cdr3_aa: CSASTSGGAGFNEQYF
j_call: TRBJ2-2; v_call: TRBV6-5; d_call: -; cdr3_aa: CASSLGPLNTGELFF
j_call: TRBJ2-5; v_call: TRBV2; d_call: -; cdr3_aa: CASRPGSETQYF
j_call: TRBJ2-3; v_call: TRBV4-1; d_call: TRBD2; cdr3_aa: CASARGADTQYF
j_call: TRBJ1-4; v_call: TRBV7-9; d_call: -; cdr3_aa: CASSLVAGREKLFF
j_call: TRBJ2-5; v_call: TRBV12-5; d_call: TRBD1; cdr3_aa: CASGVGTGAPEETQYF
j_call: TRBJ2-2; v_call: TRBV7-8; d_call: TRBD2; cdr3_aa: CASYSKAGGITGELFF
j_call: TRBJ1-5; v_call: TRBV18; d_call: -; cdr3_aa: CASSPSGRYSNQPQHF
j_call: TRBJ2-2; v_call: TRBV4-3; d_call: -; cdr3_aa: CASSRWRNTGELFF
j_call: TRBJ2-3; v_call: TRBV29-1; d_call: TRBD1; cdr3_aa: CSAGGTGGADTQYF
j_call: TRBJ2-1; v_call: TRBV4-1; d_call: -; cdr3_aa: CASSQWTSEGEQFF
j_call: TRBJ2-5; v_call: TRBV5-1; d_call: -; cdr3_aa: CASSPRPGSQETQYF
j_call: TRBJ2-5; v_call: TRBV9; d_call: TRBD1; cdr3_aa: CASSVDWTGGEETQYF
j_call: TRBJ2-5; v_call: TRBV20-1; d_call: -; cdr3_aa: CSARGGGASSYVTQYF
j_call: TRBJ1-2; v_call: TRBV20-1; d_call: -; cdr3_aa: CSARIDRNYGYTF
j_call: TRBJ2-1; v_call: TRBV4-3; d_call: TRBD1; cdr3_aa: CASSQEGTGEQFF
j_call: TRBJ1-1; v_call: TRBV30; d_call: TRBD1; cdr3_aa: CAWSGDRGLEAFF
j_call: TRBJ2-2; v_call: TRBV28; d_call: TRBD1; cdr3_aa: CATLTGQGAGELFF
j_call: TRBJ2-1; v_call: TRBV5-4; d_call: TRBD1; cdr3_aa: CASSLRGQGGNEQFF
j_call: TRBJ1-1; v_call: TRBV6-5; d_call: -; cdr3_aa: CASSYSLSMNTEAFF
j_call: TRBJ2-7; v_call: TRBV7-9; d_call: -; cdr3_aa: CASSGRGYEQYF
j_call: TRBJ2-2; v_call: TRBV7-2; d_call: -; cdr3_aa: CASSGGGTNTGELFF
j_call: TRBJ1-5; v_call: TRBV20-1; d_call: -; cdr3_aa: CSASISSLNQPQHF